These 32 T cell receptor beta chains share one sample of origin, sequenced in a study of blood T cell repertoires in COVID-19. This table comes from immunoSEQ multiplex PCR, and its TCRdb copy is limited to in-frame clones, with some not included. The sample lists about 170,000 clones; around 87% were seen once. Sample: peripheral blood. The receptors here all came from a man younger than 30 with active or convalescent COVID-19.

This clone was found a few times. The chain uses TRBV4-3 and TRBJ2-3; 8 bases are a match to TRBD2. V dropped 0 bases and J dropped 6; count of bases not matched to a gene: 8. The germline V gene has CDR1 LGHNA and CDR2 YSLEER. This CDR3 contains 16 residues. Written as DNA, the CDR3 is TGCGCCAGCAGCCAAGACGGCGGGAGGCCCGTGGATACGCAGTATTTT. This translates into CASSQDGGRPVDTQYF.

The rearrangement joins TRBV18 to TRBJ1-1; the match to TRBD1 covers 8 bases. From germline, CDR1 is KGHSH and CDR2 LQKENI. This CDR3 is 14 amino acids long. J was trimmed by 3 bases and V by 4 bases; bases with no gene match: 4. The CDR3 coding sequence is TGTGCCAGCTCACGACAGGACAGGGACACTGAAGCTTTCTTT. This codes for CASSRQDRDTEAFF.

This chain links TRBV5-1 with TRBJ1-1; 7 bases line up with TRBD1. Unmatched junction bases numbered 9, after V lost 3 bases and J lost 1 base. The CDR3 length is 16 residues. Germline V gene data show CDR1 as SGHRS and CDR2 as YFSETQ. As DNA, the CDR3 is TGCGCCAGCAGCTCGCTTCCTTGGACAGGGAACACTGAAGCTTTCTTT. Its protein is CASSSLPWTGNTEAFF. Supplemented by reference TRBV5-1 and TRBJ1-1, the full variable domain reads KAGVTQTPRYLIKTRGQQVTLSCSPISGHRSVSWYQQTPGQGLQFLFEYFSETQRNKGNFPGRFSGRQFSNSRSEMNVSTLELGDSALYLCASSSLPWTGNTEAFFGQGTRLTVV.

The chain carries TRBV11-3 and TRBJ2-5; no reliable D call. CDR3 length: 13 residues. Germline CDR1 SGHNT, CDR2 YENEEA. Trimming took 2 bases from V and 1 from J, leaving 5 bases between them. CDR3 coding DNA: TGTGCCAGCAGCTTAATATCCCAAGAGACCCAGTACTTC. It encodes CASSLISQETQYF.

The V gene is TRBV7-3, the J gene TRBJ2-5; 8 positions match TRBD2. The CDR3 sequence is 13 residues long. From germline, CDR1 is SGHTA and CDR2 FQGTGA. V lost 5 bases to trimming and J lost 3 bases; unmatched junction nucleotides: 2. The CDR3 region has the DNA TGTGCCAGCAGCCGGGGGGGAGAAGAGACCCAGTACTTC. Translation gives CASSRGGEETQYF.

The chain links TRBV7-2 to TRBJ2-7, with 8 bases fitting TRBD1. CDR1 SGHTA and CDR2 FQGNSA come from the germline V gene. The V gene end was trimmed by 5 bases and the J gene end by 3 bases; junction bases not matched to a gene: 6. The CDR3 extends over 14 amino acids. The CDR3 reads CASSTRQGIYEQYF. The CDR3, as DNA: TGTGCCAGCAGCACTCGACAGGGGATCTACGAGCAGTACTTC. Full variable domain (remainder filled in from reference TRBV7-2 and TRBJ2-7): GAGVSQSPSNKVTEKGKDVELRCDPISGHTALYWYRQSLGQGLEFLIYFQGNSAPDKSGLPSDRFSAERTGGSVSTLTIQRTQQEDSAVYLCASSTRQGIYEQYFGPGTRLTVT.

This clone was detected only once. The J gene is TRBJ2-1, the V gene TRBV11-2; D ambiguous. CDR1 and CDR2 (germline): SGHAT, FQNNGV. CDR3 length: 13 residues. Trimming took 2 bases from V and 7 from J, leaving 9 bases between them. The CDR3 bases are TGTGCCAGCAGCTTAATCCCGCGGAATGAGCAGTTCTTC. It encodes CASSLIPRNEQFF.

The chain employs TRBV11-3 and TRBJ2-7; 9 positions match TRBD1. Trimming removed 5 bases from V and 2 bases from J; junction bases left unmatched: 22. Looked up from germline, CDR1 is SGHNT and CDR2 is YENEEA. The CDR3 runs 20 residues. DNA for the CDR3: TGTGCCAGCAGCCCAGGGGGGGGGACAGGGCCCCATCTTCGGACCTACGAGCAGTACTTC. Translated: CASSPGGGTGPHLRTYEQYF. Full variable domain (remainder filled in from reference TRBV11-3 and TRBJ2-7): EAGVVQSPRYKIIEKKQPVAFWCNPISGHNTLYWYLQNLGQGPELLIRYENEEAVDDSQLPKDRFSAERLKGVDSTLKIQPAELGDSAVYLCASSPGGGTGPHLRTYEQYFGPGTRLTVT.

The chain combines TRBV13 with TRBJ1-2; 10 bases line up with TRBD1. Per the germline V gene, CDR1 is PRHDT and CDR2 is FYEKMQ (reference sequence). CDR3 length equals 15 residues. V shed 5 bases and J 6 bases; nucleotides not matched to a gene: 9. DNA for the CDR3: TGTGCCAGCAGCCCGCAACCGGGACAGGGGCATGGCTACACCTTC. This encodes CASSPQPGQGHGYTF.

V usage is TRBV29-1 and J usage is TRBJ2-7; D possibly corresponds to TRBD1 (6 bases). The CDR3 totals 14 residues. The V end lost 6 bases, the J end lost 0 bases, and 15 bases lay between the germline ends. Per germline, CDR1 SQVTM and CDR2 ANQGSEA. Here the CDR3 reads CSVEGDTFSYEQYF. CDR3 DNA: TGCAGCGTAGAGGGGGACACATTCTCCTACGAGCAGTACTTC.

The rearrangement uses TRBV7-9 and TRBJ2-1; D not certain. Trimming removed 2 bases from V and 9 bases from J, with 5 bases in between. This CDR3 comprises 11 residues. In germline, CDR1 is SEHNR, CDR2 FQNEAQ (reference sequence). The CDR3, as DNA: TGTGCCAGCAGCTTATCTAGTGAGCAGTTCTTC. This encodes CASSLSSEQFF.

This chain joins TRBV2 and TRBJ1-6; a weak D match, TRBD1 (6 bases). V gave up 4 bases and J gave up 0 bases, with 13 bases separating them. The CDR3 is 17 residues long. The germline CDR1 and CDR2 sequences are SNHLY and FYNNEI. CDR3 in DNA: TGTGCCAGCAGTGTTAATACAGGGAGCTCCTATAATTCACCCCTCCACTTT. The encoded protein is CASSVNTGSSYNSPLHF.

The rearrangement links TRBV5-1 to TRBJ1-1, with 10 bases matching TRBD1. This CDR3 is built from 14 residues. Losses at the gene ends were 3 bases for V and 3 bases for J; bases not matched to a gene: 2. CDR1 and CDR2 from the germline V gene are SGHRS and YFSETQ. CDR3: CASSSGTGDTEAFF. The DNA of the CDR3 is TGCGCCAGCAGCTCGGGGACAGGGGACACTGAAGCTTTCTTT.

The chain combines TRBV10-1 with TRBJ2-3; D is possibly TRBD2 (5 bases). The CDR3 runs to 15 residues. Germline assignment: CDR1 WNHNN and CDR2 SYGVQD (reference sequence). V lost 8 bases, J lost 2 bases, and 17 bases lay in between. This CDR3 is CASQLAHTYTDTQYF. The DNA of the CDR3 is TGCGCCAGCCAGCTAGCCCACACCTACACAGATACGCAGTATTTT.

This clone was seen a handful of times. V and J are TRBV5-1 and TRBJ2-2, with 10 bases fitting TRBD2. CDR1 and CDR2 from the germline V gene are SGHRS and YFSETQ. CDR3 length: 16 amino acids. V was clipped by 2 bases and J by 1 base; unmatched bases: 2. CDR3 sequence: CASSLLAGRNTGELFF. CDR3 in DNA: TGCGCCAGCAGCTTACTAGCGGGGAGGAACACCGGGGAGCTGTTTTTT. Looking up the rest from reference TRBV5-1 and TRBJ2-2 gives the full variable domain: KAGVTQTPRYLIKTRGQQVTLSCSPISGHRSVSWYQQTPGQGLQFLFEYFSETQRNKGNFPGRFSGRQFSNSRSEMNVSTLELGDSALYLCASSLLAGRNTGELFFGEGSRLTVL.

The rearrangement links TRBV9 to TRBJ2-5; TRBD1 is a possible D gene (6 bases). Per the germline V gene, CDR1 is SGDLS and CDR2 is YYNGEE. The CDR3 spans 15 residues. Trimming left V 0 bases short and J 5 bases short, with 14 bases between. This CDR3 reads CASSVAPGESETQYF. CDR3 DNA: TGTGCCAGCAGCGTAGCCCCAGGGGAGTCGGAGACCCAGTACTTC.

This chain links TRBV9 with TRBJ2-7, with D possibly being TRBD2 (6 bases). Germline V gene data show CDR1 as SGDLS and CDR2 as YYNGEE. Trimming took 2 bases from V and 3 from J, leaving 18 bases between them. The CDR3 runs 16 residues. CDR3 nucleotides: TGTGCCAGCAGCGTGTTGGCTAGCGCCTTACACTACGAGCAGTACTTC. Translation: CASSVLASALHYEQYF.

The J gene is TRBJ2-7, the V gene TRBV27; 7 bases agree with TRBD1. The CDR3 contains 14 residues. The trim removed 7 bases at V and 0 bases at J, leaving 6 bases unmatched. Germline loops: CDR1 MNHEY, CDR2 SMNVEV (reference sequence). CDR3 coding DNA: TGTGCCAGCACCCCGGGACAGCTCTCCTACGAGCAGTACTTC. Translating gives CASTPGQLSYEQYF.

The chain recombines TRBV29-1 with TRBJ2-2; no clear D. The germline CDR1 and CDR2 sequences are SQVTM and ANQGSEA. The ends were cut back, 8 bases at V and 2 bases at J, with 12 bases in the middle. The CDR3 contains 13 residues. CDR3 coding DNA: TGCAGCTTTAGTCCAAGAAACACCGGGGAGCTGTTTTTT. Translating it yields CSFSPRNTGELFF.

The chain is built from TRBV11-2 and TRBJ2-5; tentatively, D is TRBD2 (5 bases). CDR1 is SGHAT, CDR2 FQNNGV, per germline. This CDR3 region has 15 residues. The V end was cut by 0 bases, the J end by 0 bases, with 8 bases between. CDR3 bases: TGTGCCAGCAGCTTAGAGGCTAGCCACCAAGAGACCCAGTACTTC. It translates to CASSLEASHQETQYF.

This chain joins TRBV15 and TRBJ2-7, with 11 bases identical to TRBD2. J gave up 2 bases and V 3 bases, and 6 bases lay outside the gene matches. Germline assignment: CDR1 LNHNV and CDR2 YYDKDF (reference sequence). This CDR3 contains 16 residues. The CDR3 protein is CATSREIAGGAYEQYF. The CDR3 nucleotides read TGTGCCACCAGCAGGGAGATAGCGGGAGGGGCCTACGAGCAGTACTTC.

The rearrangement links TRBV7-3 to TRBJ2-3; maybe TRBD2 (5 bases). Germline CDR1 is SGHTA and CDR2 is FQGTGA. The CDR3 length is 14 residues. V was pared by 5 bases and J by 2 bases, with 11 bases between. CDR3 protein: CASSEGGPTDTQYF. The DNA for the CDR3 is TGTGCCAGCAGCGAGGGCGGCCCCACAGATACGCAGTATTTT.

The gene calls are TRBV28 and TRBJ1-1; D perhaps matches TRBD1 (5 bases). CDR3 length: 15 amino acids. V lost 5 bases to trimming and J lost 8 bases, with 21 bases between them. CDR1 and CDR2 from the germline V gene are MDHEN and SYDVKM. CDR3 sequence: CASSPGVGALREAFF. CDR3 in DNA: TGTGCCAGCAGTCCCGGCGTTGGGGCCCTGAGGGAAGCTTTCTTT.

In nucleotides, the CDR3 is TGTGCCATCAGGAGGGGGACAGGGGATAACACTGAAGCTTTCTTT. Protein sequence: CAIRRGTGDNTEAFF. The chain uses TRBV10-3 and TRBJ1-1, with 10 bases that match TRBD1. V was clipped by 6 bases and J by 2 bases; unmatched bases: 6. Germline CDR1 ENHRY, CDR2 SYGVKD. This CDR3 is built from 15 residues.

The chain is built from TRBV5-1 and TRBJ1-1, with 7 positions matching TRBD1. CDR1 and CDR2 from the germline V gene are SGHRS and YFSETQ. The length of the CDR3 is 15 residues. Trimming removed 0 bases from V and 5 bases from J; junction bases left unmatched: 7. Here the CDR3 DNA reads TGCGCCAGCAGCTTGGTTGCAGGGGGTAGGACTGAAGCTTTCTTT. Its protein is CASSLVAGGRTEAFF.

J is TRBJ2-3 and V is TRBV5-4; D not resolved. V gave up 9 bases and J gave up 0 bases, with 11 bases separating them. There are 13 residues in the CDR3. The germline V gene has CDR1 SGHNT and CDR2 YYREEE (reference sequence). Written as DNA, the CDR3 is TGTGCCACCAGACTCGAAAGCACAGATACGCAGTATTTT. The encoded protein is CATRLESTDTQYF.

This chain joins TRBV19 and TRBJ2-1; tentatively, D is TRBD2 (5 bases). V lost 1 base and J 15 bases, leaving 13 bases between the germline ends. There are 12 residues in the CDR3. The germline V gene encodes CDR1 LNHDA and CDR2 SQIVND (reference sequence). DNA for the CDR3: TGTGCCAGTAGTATAGTTCGGGGTCGCCCGTTCTTC. It specifies CASSIVRGRPFF.

The V and J genes are TRBV24-1 and TRBJ2-1; a possible D gene is TRBD1 (8 bases). V lost 5 bases to trimming and J lost 8 bases, with 15 bases between them. The CDR3 is 14 residues long. Germline CDR1 is KGHDR and CDR2 is SFDVKD. The CDR3 DNA follows: TGTGCCACCAGTGTTGAACAGGGGGGGGATGAGCAGTTCTTC. Residues: CATSVEQGGDEQFF.

V is TRBV4-3 and J is TRBJ2-7; D is ambiguous. The V end lost 1 base, the J end lost 2 bases, and 6 bases lay between the germline ends. Germline CDR1 reads LGHNA; CDR2 reads YSLEER. This CDR3 is 13 amino acids long. The CDR3 loop is CASSQVYPYEQYF. CDR3 DNA sequence: TGCGCCAGCAGCCAAGTCTATCCCTACGAGCAGTACTTC.

The chain uses TRBV7-8 and TRBJ1-5; 7 positions agree with TRBD1. V shed 1 base and J 6 bases; nucleotides not matched to a gene: 18. Looked up from germline, CDR1 is SGHVS and CDR2 is FQNEAQ. The CDR3 runs to 19 residues. The CDR3 nucleotides are TGTGCCAGCAGCTTAGAGATGGGTGGAGTGCGACAGGGTAGTCAGCCCCAGCATTTT. This codes for CASSLEMGGVRQGSQPQHF.

The chain carries TRBV30 and TRBJ1-5; 8 bases are shared with TRBD1. Per germline, CDR1 GTSNPN and CDR2 SVGIG (reference sequence). Trimming cost V 5 bases and J 2 bases; bases outside gene matches: 2. The CDR3 totals 13 residues. CDR3 sequence (DNA): TGTGCCTGGGACAGGGGCGGCAATCAGCCCCAGCATTTT. This codes for CAWDRGGNQPQHF.

The chain uses TRBV30 and TRBJ2-7; TRBD1 matches at 8 bases. Germline V gene data show CDR1 as GTSNPN and CDR2 as SVGIG (reference sequence). This CDR3 region has 13 residues. Losses at the gene ends were 1 base for V and 10 bases for J; bases not matched to a gene: 9. CDR3 protein: CAWSAGTGPGQYF. The CDR3 DNA reads TGTGCCTGGAGTGCTGGGACAGGACCCGGACAGTACTTC.